These T cell receptor beta chains were read from a single sample in a study of T cell repertoires in cytomegalovirus infection. One entry per CDR3 protein results from TCRdb running MiXCR on the reads. The data contain fewer than 1,000,000 distinct CDR3 sequences, around 30% of them seen just once; the ten biggest clones take up 11% to 15%. No antigen has been assigned to these receptors. Material: cultured CD8+ T cells from PBMCs, obtained from culture after CMV antigen stimulation. The receptors stem from a human donor in good health (CMV status not recorded). Some clones in this sample may be carry-over from other donors' samples. CDR3s include the opening cysteine and the closing phenylalanine or tryptophan. The D gene is left open where the match is weak. A clone size is listed for some rows: how often the clone was seen (once, few, many), or a class if it is expanded.

size	V	J	D	DNA	CDR3
NA	TRBV4-1	TRBJ2-1	NA	TGCGCCAGCAGGCCTGCGGGCCGGAATGAGCAGTTCTTC	CASRPAGRNEQFF
NA	TRBV2	TRBJ2-1	NA	TGTGCCAGCAGTGAGGGCATTCCGTCCTACAATGAGCAGTTCTTC	CASSEGIPSYNEQFF
many	TRBV10-3	TRBJ1-3	NA	TGTGCCATCAATTCCTACCCTGGAAACACCATATATTTT	CAINSYPGNTIYF
NA	TRBV7-2	TRBJ1-4	TRBD1	TGTGCCAGCAGCTTCAGCTCTCAAGGACAGGGGGTTTTTAATGAAAAACTGTTTTTT	CASSFSSQGQGVFNEKLFF
many	TRBV7-8	TRBJ1-4	TRBD1	TGTGCCAGCAGCCCTGGACAGGCGGCTAATGAAAAACTGTTTTTT	CASSPGQAANEKLFF
NA	TRBV7-9	TRBJ1-2	NA	TGTGCCAGCAGCTTCCCGGACGTAGCCTATGGCTACACCTTC	CASSFPDVAYGYTF
few	TRBV19	TRBJ1-2	TRBD1	TGTGCCAGTAGTAACCGGGACAGGGGGCCCACCTATGGCTACACCTTC	CASSNRDRGPTYGYTF
NA	TRBV9	TRBJ1-6	NA	TGTGCCAGCAGCGTGTTGGAGGCTAATTCACCCCTCCACTTT	CASSVLEANSPLHF
NA	TRBV11-3	TRBJ2-3	NA	TGTGCCAGCAGCCCAGGGGACAGCACAGATACGCAGTATTTT	CASSPGDSTDTQYF
few	TRBV12-3/TRBV12-4	TRBJ2-1	TRBD2	TGTGCCAGCAGCAATCTTGGACTAGCGGGGGACAATGAGCAGTTCTTC	CASSNLGLAGDNEQFF
NA	TRBV28	TRBJ1-5	TRBD1	TGTGCCAGCAGTTTACAGGGGGCGTGGGATCAGCCCCAGCATTTT	CASSLQGAWDQPQHF
NA	TRBV27	TRBJ1-2	TRBD1	TGTGCCAGCAAGATTTTGGACAGGGTATCTGGAAAGTATGGCTACACCTTC	CASKILDRVSGKYGYTF
few	TRBV6-1	TRBJ1-1	NA	TGTGCCACTACCGATAGACGGTGGAACACTGAAGCTTTCTTT	CATTDRRWNTEAFF
NA	TRBV7-8	TRBJ1-4	NA	TGTGCCAGCAGCGCGGTCGTGGGACTAGAGTGGGAAAAACTGTTTTTT	CASSAVVGLEWEKLFF
few	TRBV19	TRBJ1-5	TRBD1	TGTGCCAGTAGTATAGGCGGGACAGGGTATCAGCCCCAGCATTTT	CASSIGGTGYQPQHF
few	TRBV7-2	TRBJ2-7	TRBD2	TGTGCCAGCAGCTATAGACTAGCGGGGGCCCTACCTGGCGAGCAGTACTTC	CASSYRLAGALPGEQYF
many	TRBV7-2	TRBJ1-5	NA	TGTGCCAGCAGCCCCACGTCGGGGTTTCAGCCCCAGCATTTT	CASSPTSGFQPQHF
NA	TRBV12-3/TRBV12-4	TRBJ2-2	NA	TGTGCCAGCACCCCCCAGGACACCGGGGAGCTGTTTTTT	CASTPQDTGELFF
NA	TRBV5-6	TRBJ1-2	NA	TGTGCCAGCAGCCCTGGACGGGGGGATGGCTACACCTTC	CASSPGRGDGYTF
few	TRBV7-9	TRBJ1-4	NA	TGTGCCAGCAGGACGGGTGCGGCAACTAATGAAAAACTGTTTTTT	CASRTGAATNEKLFF
many	TRBV6-5	TRBJ1-2	TRBD1	TGTGCCAGCAGTCCGGACAGGGCACGATTTGACTATGGCTACACCTTC	CASSPDRARFDYGYTF
NA	TRBV4-3	TRBJ2-5	NA	TGCGCCAGCAGCCAAGATCCGGTGAGGACAACCGTCAGGGAGACCCAGTACTTC	CASSQDPVRTTVRETQYF
few	TRBV6-5	TRBJ2-1	TRBD1	TGTGCCAGCAGGGCCACAGGGGGCAGGGAGCAGTTCTTC	CASRATGGREQFF
NA	TRBV4-1	TRBJ2-3	NA	TGCGCCAGCGCCCTGGACATCCTTAACACAGATACGCAGTATTTT	CASALDILNTDTQYF
few	TRBV7-6	TRBJ2-2	NA	TGTGCTAGCAGCCCATCAGGGGCGCGGGAGCTGTTTTTT	CASSPSGARELFF
few	TRBV5-5	TRBJ1-6	TRBD1	TGTGCCAGCAGCTCGTACAACGACAGGGGCGCGGGGTCACCCCTCCACTTT	CASSSYNDRGAGSPLHF
NA	TRBV2	TRBJ2-1	TRBD2	TGTGCCAGCAGCTTATGGGCTAGCGGGGGAGACAATGAGCAGTTCTTC	CASSLWASGGDNEQFF
few	TRBV7-6	TRBJ1-1	NA	TGTGCCAGCAGCTTAGTTCGGATTGACGCTTTCTTT	CASSLVRIDAFF
NA	TRBV11-2	TRBJ2-7	NA	TGTGCCAGCAGCTTACGGACAGCTAGGAGCTCCTACGAGCAGTACTTC	CASSLRTARSSYEQYF
NA	TRBV5-1	TRBJ1-3	NA	TGCGCCAGCAGCTTATCAGGGTTTGGAAACACCATATATTTT	CASSLSGFGNTIYF
many	TRBV19	TRBJ1-1	NA	TGTGCCAGTAGTATAGATATAATCTCCAGCCGGAACACTGAAGCTTTCTTT	CASSIDIISSRNTEAFF
NA	TRBV15	TRBJ2-3	NA	TGTGCCACCAGCAGGAAAGCAGATACTAGCACAGATACGCAGTATTTT	CATSRKADTSTDTQYF
NA	TRBV14	TRBJ1-6	TRBD1	TGTGCCAGCAGCCACCGGGACAGATCTATAAGGATGGTGGATTCACCCCTCCACTTT	CASSHRDRSIRMVDSPLHF
few	TRBV28	TRBJ1-5	TRBD1	TGTGCCAGCAGTCCTCACAGGGGGAGCAATCAGCCCCAGCATTTT	CASSPHRGSNQPQHF
few	TRBV27	TRBJ1-4	NA	TGTGCCAGCAGTTTATCGACGGCCGTCCACAATGAAAAACTGTTTTTT	CASSLSTAVHNEKLFF
once	TRBV9	TRBJ2-7	TRBD1	TGTGCCAGCAGCGTAGGGGACAGGCCCTCCTACGAGCAGTACTTC	CASSVGDRPSYEQYF
few	TRBV28	TRBJ1-5	NA	TGTGCCAGCAGCCGGGGGCGCAGACAGCCCCAGCATTTT	CASSRGRRQPQHF
NA	TRBV7-6	TRBJ1-2	TRBD1	TGTGCCAGCAGCTTAGGAGAGGACAGGGGAAACTATGGCTACACCTTC	CASSLGEDRGNYGYTF
NA	TRBV7-6	TRBJ1-1	NA	TGTGCCAGCAGCTTGGGCAGGATTGGCACTGAAGCTTTCTTT	CASSLGRIGTEAFF
few	TRBV7-8	TRBJ2-1	TRBD1	TGTGCCAGCAGCTTAGATTTAGGAAGGGACAGATACAATGAGCAGTTCTTC	CASSLDLGRDRYNEQFF
few	TRBV6-6	TRBJ1-4	TRBD1	TGTGCCAGCAGTTACTTGGACAGGATTTCAACTAATGAAAAACTGTTTTTT	CASSYLDRISTNEKLFF
NA	TRBV27	TRBJ2-5	TRBD2	TGTGCCAGCAGTAGCACTAAGCGGGGGGAACTACAAGAGACCCAGTACTTC	CASSSTKRGELQETQYF
few	TRBV11-3	TRBJ2-2	NA	TGTGCCAGCAGCTCCCACGGGCCCCCTGGGAGCACCGGGGAGCTGTTTTTT	CASSSHGPPGSTGELFF
few	TRBV27	TRBJ1-1	NA	TGTGCCAGCAGTTTACGACGTCGGAGGGGTGGTGGCACTGAAGCTTTCTTT	CASSLRRRRGGGTEAFF
NA	TRBV9	TRBJ2-3	NA	TGTGCCAGCAGGGGGGCGGGGCCGGGCACAGATACGCAGTATTTT	CASRGAGPGTDTQYF
NA	TRBV20-1	TRBJ1-1	TRBD1	TGCAGTGCTAGAGATATAGGACAGGGTAACACTGAAGCTTTCTTT	CSARDIGQGNTEAFF
NA	TRBV12-3/TRBV12-4	TRBJ1-5	NA	TGTGCCAGCAGCCTTACCGAGCCCCAGCATTTT	CASSLTEPQHF